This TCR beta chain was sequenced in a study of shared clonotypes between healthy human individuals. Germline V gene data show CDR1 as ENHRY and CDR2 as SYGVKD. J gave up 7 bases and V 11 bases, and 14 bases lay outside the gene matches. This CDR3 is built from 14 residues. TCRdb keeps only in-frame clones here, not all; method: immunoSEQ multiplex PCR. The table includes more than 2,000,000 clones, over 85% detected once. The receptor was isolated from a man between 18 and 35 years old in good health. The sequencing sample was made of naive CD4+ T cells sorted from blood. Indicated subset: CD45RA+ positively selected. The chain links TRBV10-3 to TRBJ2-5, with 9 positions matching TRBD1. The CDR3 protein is CASRQGEGAATQYF. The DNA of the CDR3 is TGTGCCTCGAGACAGGGGGAAGGGGCCGCGACCCAGTACTTC.